The 20 T cell receptor beta chains in this list originate from one sample, sequenced in a study of blood T cell repertoires in COVID-19. The protocol was immunoSEQ multiplex PCR, while the TCRdb copy is restricted to in-frame clones and leaves out a portion. The sample has 200,000 to 300,000 clones, about four fifths seen once. The sequenced sample consisted of peripheral blood. These receptors came from a woman of 80 years or more with COVID-19, enrolled during active disease.

This rearrangement joins TRBV27 to TRBJ2-1, with 7 bases that match TRBD2. V lost 4 bases to trimming and J lost 5 bases; unmatched junction nucleotides: 5. The germline V gene encodes CDR1 MNHEY and CDR2 SMNVEV (reference sequence). There are 14 residues in the CDR3. CDR3 residues: CASSYSGYNNEQFF. The DNA for the CDR3 is TGTGCCAGCAGTTATAGCGGGTACAACAATGAGCAGTTCTTC.

The gene calls are TRBV11-2 and TRBJ1-2; possible D gene TRBD1, 6 bases. Germline V lookup: CDR1 SGHAT, CDR2 FQNNGV. Trimming shortened V by 4 bases and J by 8 bases, and 23 bases separated the two germline ends. The CDR3 covers 16 residues. The CDR3 DNA follows: TGTGCCAGCAGCTCCGACCTCAGGCAGGGGCTAAGAGGCTACACCTTC. It codes for CASSSDLRQGLRGYTF. The whole variable domain, remainder taken from reference TRBV11-2 and TRBJ1-2, is EAGVAQSPRYKIIEKRQSVAFWCNPISGHATLYWYQQILGQGPKLLIQFQNNGVVDDSQLPKDRFSAERLKGVDSTLKIQPAKLEDSAVYLCASSSDLRQGLRGYTFGSGTRLTVV.

The J gene is TRBJ2-1, the V gene TRBV29-1, with D uncertain. This CDR3 is 14 amino acids long. V gave up 4 bases and J gave up 0 bases, with 10 bases separating them. In germline, CDR1 is SQVTM, CDR2 ANQGSEA. The CDR3 loop reads CSVVDPSSYNEQFF. CDR3 coding DNA: TGCAGCGTTGTAGATCCGAGCTCCTACAATGAGCAGTTCTTC.

The chain couples TRBV4-1 to TRBJ1-5, with 9 nucleotides matching TRBD1. The CDR3 length is 15 residues. The germline CDR1 and CDR2 sequences are MGHRA and YSYEKL. J lost 5 bases, V lost 1 base, and 3 bases had no gene match. CDR3 amino acids: CASSQGDRGYQPQHF. In nucleotides, the CDR3 is TGCGCCAGCAGCCAAGGCGACAGGGGGTATCAGCCCCAGCATTTT.

The chain joins TRBV19 to TRBJ1-2, with D perhaps matching TRBD1 (6 bases). CDR1 is LNHDA and CDR2 is SQIVND in the germline V gene (reference sequence). Trimming took off 7 bases at V and 8 bases at J, with 20 bases between the two ends. The CDR3 has 14 amino acids. The CDR3 DNA reads TGTGCCAGTACCCCCCGCAGACAGGTGCACGGCTACACCTTC. This codes for CASTPRRQVHGYTF.

V and J are TRBV28 and TRBJ1-1; unclear D gene. Germline V lookup: CDR1 MDHEN, CDR2 SYDVKM. CDR3 length: 12 residues. With 5 bases removed from V and 4 bases from J, the gap between germline ends came to 8 bases. CDR3 in DNA: TGTGCCAGCAGTCAGGTCGGCACTGAAGCTTTCTTT. Protein sequence: CASSQVGTEAFF.

The V and J genes are TRBV28 and TRBJ2-7; a possible D gene is TRBD1 (5 bases). Germline values: CDR1 MDHEN, CDR2 SYDVKM. This CDR3 spans 14 amino acids. V shed 2 bases and J shed 7 bases, with 15 bases lying between them. The CDR3 DNA reads as TGTGCCAGCAGTTTAGTACAGGCAGCGAGGGAGCAGTACTTC. It codes for CASSLVQAAREQYF. The whole variable domain, filled in from reference TRBV28 and TRBJ2-7, reads DVKVTQSSRYLVKRTGEKVFLECVQDMDHENMFWYRQDPGLGLRLIYFSYDVKMKEKGDIPEGYSVSREKKERFSLILESASTNQTSMYLCASSLVQAAREQYFGPGTRLTVT.

This clone was seen only once. CDR3 bases: TGTGCCAGCACCATCACCGGGGAGCTGTTTTTT. Amino acid sequence: CASTITGELFF. The genes are TRBV28 and TRBJ2-2; D call uncertain. V was pared by 7 bases and J by 4 bases, with 4 bases between. The CDR3 extends over 11 amino acids. Germline loops: CDR1 MDHEN, CDR2 SYDVKM.

This clone has a single count. This rearrangement joins TRBV7-2 to TRBJ1-2; the D gene is possibly TRBD1 (5 bases). This CDR3 contains 15 residues. Trimming removed 3 bases from V and 8 bases from J, with 19 bases in between. Germline V lookup: CDR1 SGHTA, CDR2 FQGNSA. CDR3 nucleotides: TGTGCCAGCAGCTTGGGGCCCTACTCGGGAGACGGCTACACCTTC. It translates to CASSLGPYSGDGYTF.

CDR3: CASSSHTGVNTEAFF. The CDR3 DNA reads TGTGCCAGCAGTTCCCATACAGGAGTGAACACTGAAGCTTTCTTT. The chain combines TRBV27 with TRBJ1-1; D may be TRBD1 (5 bases). The germline CDR1 and CDR2 sequences are MNHEY and SMNVEV (reference sequence). The CDR3 spans 15 residues. Trimming took 4 bases from V and 0 from J, leaving 12 bases between them.

Turning to this clone: The sample carries other DNA sequences with the same CDR3. The V gene is TRBV18, the J gene TRBJ1-3; 9 positions match TRBD1. The CDR3 sequence is 15 residues long. The germline CDR1 and CDR2 sequences are KGHSH and LQKENI. J gave up 2 bases and V 6 bases, and 5 bases lay outside the gene matches. CDR3 sequence (DNA): TGTGCCAGCTCGCCCGGGACAGGGCCTGGAAACACCATATATTTT. This sequence encodes CASSPGTGPGNTIYF.

The J gene is TRBJ1-5, the V gene TRBV18, with D possibly TRBD1 on 5 matching bases. The germline V and J ends were trimmed by 4 bases and 4 bases, with 8 bases remaining between them. The length of the CDR3 is 13 residues. Germline loops: CDR1 KGHSH, CDR2 LQKENI. The chain's CDR3 is CASSRSGNQPQHF. DNA for the CDR3: TGTGCCAGCTCACGGTCAGGGAATCAGCCCCAGCATTTT.

This rearrangement joins TRBV28 to TRBJ2-7; 9 bases map to TRBD2. Looked up from germline, CDR1 is MDHEN and CDR2 is SYDVKM. There are 17 residues in the CDR3. J lost 6 bases, V lost 1 base, and 13 bases had no gene match. The CDR3 here is CASSLFREISGSAEQYF. In DNA form, the CDR3 reads TGTGCCAGCAGTTTATTTCGGGAGATTAGCGGGAGCGCCGAGCAGTACTTC.

The chain employs TRBV3-1 (or the pseudogene TRBV3-2) and TRBJ2-1, with 10 bases matching TRBD1. J lost 9 bases, V lost 3 bases, and 11 bases had no gene match. This CDR3 has 16 residues. CDR1 is LGHDT, CDR2 YNNKEL, per germline (reference sequence). CDR3 region: CASSHPPGTGDGEQFF. In DNA, the CDR3 is TGTGCCAGCAGCCACCCTCCCGGGACAGGGGATGGTGAGCAGTTCTTC.

The chain uses TRBV4-1 and TRBJ1-1; no clear D. V was shortened by 1 base and J by 1 base, with 22 bases between the two germline ends. This CDR3 has 19 residues. Germline V lookup: CDR1 MGHRA, CDR2 YSYEKL. The CDR3 protein is CASSQVFRGAGWGNTEAFF. The CDR3 bases are TGCGCCAGCAGCCAAGTCTTTAGAGGAGCGGGGTGGGGGAACACTGAAGCTTTCTTT.

The chain has TRBV6-5 and TRBJ2-3, with a tentative D call TRBD1 (5 bases). Per the germline V gene, CDR1 is MNHEY and CDR2 is SVGAGI. V was cut by 5 bases and J by 7 bases, with 10 bases left in between. CDR3 length equals 12 residues. Here the CDR3 reads CASSRDRYTQYF. The CDR3 DNA is TGTGCCAGCAGTCGCGACAGATATACGCAGTATTTT.

This chain links TRBV10-3 with TRBJ1-1; 8 nucleotides align to TRBD1. There are 11 residues in the CDR3. Trimming at V came to 6 bases and at J to 7 bases, leaving 1 base not matched to a gene. The germline CDR1 and CDR2 sequences are ENHRY and SYGVKD. The CDR3 loop reads CAIRGQGEAFF. As DNA, the CDR3 is TGTGCCATCAGAGGACAGGGTGAAGCTTTCTTT.

This clone was observed a few times. The J gene is TRBJ2-2, the V gene TRBV27; D possibly corresponds to TRBD2 (6 bases). The length of the CDR3 is 16 residues. Per the germline V gene, CDR1 is MNHEY and CDR2 is SMNVEV (reference sequence). Trimming removed 3 bases from V and 7 bases from J, with 18 bases in between. DNA for the CDR3: TGTGCCAGCAGTTTTCCGGGGCGGGGCGGGTTCGGGGAGCTGTTTTTT. Translated: CASSFPGRGGFGELFF.

This chain uses TRBV19 with TRBJ1-6; TRBD1 aligns across 10 bases. Germline V gene data show CDR1 as LNHDA and CDR2 as SQIVND (reference sequence). The length of the CDR3 is 14 residues. V trimming: 5 bases; J trimming: 10 bases; junction bases outside the gene matches: 5. This CDR3 reads CASSRQGAKSPLHF. The CDR3 nucleotides read TGTGCCAGTAGTCGACAGGGGGCTAAATCACCCCTCCACTTT.

A single count supports this clone. The chain carries TRBV7-9 and TRBJ1-1; TRBD1 aligns across 9 bases. CDR1 is SEHNR, CDR2 FQNEAQ, per germline (reference sequence). The CDR3 has 13 residues. J gave up 11 bases and V 5 bases, and 9 bases lay outside the gene matches. CDR3 nucleotides: TGTGCCAGCAGCCTAGGGCCGGGACAGGGCGCTTTCTTT. Protein product: CASSLGPGQGAFF.